This T cell receptor (beta chain) was identified during a study of cytomegalovirus exposure and HLA in healthy donors. Vbeta (60) and Jbeta (13) primers were used in the PCR. The repertoire was sequenced with immunoSEQ multiplex PCR; TCRdb's copy has only in-frame clones and lacks some. In the table there are approximately 97,000 clones, roughly three quarters of which are singletons. Notes on this clone: Its specificity is not known. The germline gene is not matched at one end of the junction; a read error may be the cause.

Overall study results and limits: Productive status was seen about 87% or about 30% of the time for most TCR beta V segments in an earlier analysis.

Germline values: CDR1 MNHEY, CDR2 SVGAGI. This CDR3 is 14 amino acids long. The receptor was derived from a male donor in good health and CMV-seropositive. The sequenced material came from PBMCs. The V call is TRBV6-5, the J call TRBJ2-2; 7 nucleotides agree with TRBD1. CDR3 bases: TGTGCCAGGGGCGACAGGGAGCTACACCGGGGAGCTGTTTTT. Translating gives CARGDRELHRGAVF.